This note documents a single T cell receptor beta chain sequence. Its antigen is unknown. The data originate from a study of T-cell reconstitution after alpha-beta-depleted transplantation in children. Study findings and constraints: Newly produced T cells mostly accounted for T-cell counts and diversity one year post-transplant.

Unique molecular identifiers were built into the TCRbeta library. TCRdb passed the PCR reads through MiXCR, listing each CDR3 protein once. Of approximately 800,000 distinct CDR3 sequences listed, 15% to 20% are singletons. The germline V gene has CDR1 SNHLY and CDR2 FYNNEI. CDR3 size: 12 residues. The J segment lost 6 bases and the V segment lost 6 bases, leaving 1 base of the junction unmatched. The sample consisted of PBMCs, mostly from graft donor cells, taken 360 days after TCRalphabeta/CD19-depleted stem cell transplant. This clonotype originated in a male patient between 10 and 17 years old who had a stem cell transplant for acute lymphoblastic leukemia, so the T cells may come from the graft donor. This chain uses TRBV2 with TRBJ1-5; 8 bases are shared with TRBD1. Here the CDR3 reads CASRQGAQPQHF. The CDR3 DNA reads TGTGCCAGCAGGCAGGGGGCTCAGCCCCAGCATTTT.